This paragraph reports one TCR beta chain. Repertoires were generated with immunoSEQ multiplex PCR, while TCRdb's copy carries only in-frame clones and drops some. The sample lists around 96,000 clones, around 94% occurring once. These data come from a study of T cell changes during pregnancy in multiple sclerosis. Germline V gene sequence: CDR1 GTSNPN, CDR2 SVGIG (reference sequence). The CDR3 consists of 14 residues. Deletions cut 0 bases from V and 1 base from J, with 7 bases between. This sequence joins TRBV30 and TRBJ1-5; D remains unclear. Sequenced here: peripheral blood, sampled after pregnancy. The receptor's source is a female donor in good health, enrolled as a control in a pregnancy study. The CDR3 protein is CAWSVTLSNQPQHF. CDR3 nucleotide sequence: TGTGCCTGGAGTGTCACATTAAGCAATCAGCCCCAGCATTTT.